This passage covers 30 T cell receptor beta chains from one sample sequenced in a study of post-analysis software for immune sequencing data. Broader study findings: Patients used a few TRBV segments, including TRBV5-6, TRBV5-1 and TRBV20-1, more often than controls.

Carried by the TCR beta cDNA libraries were unique molecular identifiers. TCRdb used MiXCR to reprocess the PCR reads, holding one entry per CDR3 protein. The table lists hundreds of thousands of distinct CDR3 sequences, 45% of them singletons. Which antigens these TCRs recognize remains unknown. The source material was blood. These receptors were collected from a girl aged 5-17 years with multiple sclerosis.

This clonotype was seen a few times. The chain links TRBV7-9 to TRBJ2-7, with a possible D match to TRBD1 (7 bases). Germline V gives CDR1 SEHNR, CDR2 FQNEAQ (reference sequence). Trimming left V 5 bases short and J 4 bases short, with 18 bases between. CDR3 length: 15 residues. The CDR3 spells CASSKAGGSAYEQYF. CDR3 in DNA: TGTGCCAGCAGCAAAGCAGGGGGGAGTGCGTACGAGCAGTACTTC.

The chain links TRBV4-1 to TRBJ2-1; D remains ambiguous. The CDR3 totals 17 residues. The germline V gene has CDR1 MGHRA and CDR2 YSYEKL. V gave up 5 bases and J gave up 0 bases, with 17 bases separating them. The CDR3 DNA reads as TGCGCCAGCAGCGGACCAGTCGATCAGCTCTCCTACAATGAGCAGTTCTTC. It translates to CASSGPVDQLSYNEQFF.

This clonotype turned up a few times. V usage is TRBV28 and J usage is TRBJ2-1; D is perhaps TRBD2 (7 bases). Germline loops: CDR1 MDHEN, CDR2 SYDVKM. This CDR3 has 15 residues. V gave up 11 bases and J gave up 2 bases, with 19 bases separating them. The CDR3 loop is CALSRGGSPYNEQFF. As DNA, the CDR3 is TGTGCCCTCTCAAGGGGGGGATCCCCCTACAATGAGCAGTTCTTC. Drawing the rest from reference TRBV28 and TRBJ2-1, the complete variable domain is DVKVTQSSRYLVKRTGEKVFLECVQDMDHENMFWYRQDPGLGLRLIYFSYDVKMKEKGDIPEGYSVSREKKERFSLILESASTNQTSMYLCALSRGGSPYNEQFFGPGTRLTVL.

CDR3 nucleotides: TGTGCCAGCAGCGCTCCCCGGGCAGCGGGAGGTTACGATACGCAGTATTTT. Protein product: CASSAPRAAGGYDTQYF. This chain connects TRBV9 to TRBJ2-3, with 9 nucleotides matching TRBD2. The germline V gene encodes CDR1 SGDLS and CDR2 YYNGEE. CDR3 length: 17 residues. V lost 3 bases to trimming and J lost 6 bases; unmatched junction nucleotides: 14.

The chain carries TRBV12-3 or TRBV12-4 and TRBJ2-3, with D tentatively TRBD2 (6 bases). The V gene lost 3 bases and the J gene lost 4 bases, with 11 bases spanning the gap. This CDR3 contains 14 residues. The CDR3 loop is CASSFSGTADTQYF. CDR3 in DNA: TGTGCCAGCAGTTTTTCCGGGACTGCAGATACGCAGTATTTT.

There are a few counts of this clonotype. V usage is TRBV20-1 and J usage is TRBJ2-3; D not certain. Germline CDR1 reads DFQATT; CDR2 reads SNEGSKA (reference sequence). The CDR3 totals 12 residues. V was clipped by 6 bases and J by 5 bases, with 12 bases between them. Here the CDR3 reads CSAVPSQDTQYF. In DNA form, the CDR3 reads TGCAGTGCCGTCCCCTCCCAAGATACGCAGTATTTT.

This clonotype was detected only a few times. The chain recombines TRBV6-5 with TRBJ1-2; 8 bases match TRBD1. CDR3 size: 14 residues. Germline assignment: CDR1 MNHEY and CDR2 SVGAGI. V gave up 7 bases and J gave up 4 bases; unmatched junction bases: 8. The CDR3 reads CASIPLGQVYGYTF. CDR3 nucleotides: TGTGCCAGCATCCCCTTGGGACAGGTCTATGGCTACACCTTC.

The sample holds a few counts of this clonotype. The chain couples TRBV6-5 to TRBJ1-2; TRBD1 agrees at 10 bases. The J segment lost 3 bases and the V segment lost 6 bases, leaving 7 bases of the junction unmatched. Per germline, CDR1 MNHEY and CDR2 SVGAGI. The CDR3 has 15 residues. CDR3 in DNA: TGTGCCAGCAGCCGCTCGACAGGGGGCTACTATGGCTACACCTTC. Translated: CASSRSTGGYYGYTF.

V gene TRBV7-8 combines with J gene TRBJ2-3; D is perhaps TRBD1 or TRBD2 (5 bases each). CDR1 is SGHVS and CDR2 is FQNEAQ in the germline V gene. There are 15 residues in the CDR3. V gave up 1 base and J gave up 2 bases, with 10 bases separating them. This CDR3 reads CASSLVGTTTDTQYF. The CDR3 nucleotides are TGTGCCAGCAGCTTAGTCGGGACCACCACAGATACGCAGTATTTT.

The chain is built from TRBV12-3 or TRBV12-4 and TRBJ1-2; D is undetermined. The V end lost 2 bases, the J end lost 4 bases, and 8 bases lay between the germline ends. This CDR3 contains 13 residues. The DNA for the CDR3 is TGTGCCAGCAGTTTAACCCGTGCCTATGGCTACACCTTC. It is translated as CASSLTRAYGYTF.

This clonotype was counted only a few times. The V call is TRBV7-8, the J call TRBJ1-1; 7 bases are a match to TRBD1. Germline CDR1 and CDR2: SGHVS and FQNEAQ. The CDR3 spans 17 residues. Unmatched junction bases numbered 8, after V lost 0 bases and J lost 1 base. CDR3 DNA sequence: TGTGCCAGCAGCTTAGCTGGGGGCTGGGACAGGAACACTGAAGCTTTCTTT. The encoded protein is CASSLAGGWDRNTEAFF.

The chain couples TRBV5-6 to TRBJ1-2; TRBD1 is a possible D gene (5 bases). Germline V CDR1 and CDR2: SGHDT, YYEEEE. The V gene lost 0 bases and the J gene lost 7 bases, with 16 bases spanning the gap. This CDR3 is 15 amino acids long. The CDR3 region is CASSLAAGSSLGYTF. The DNA for the CDR3 is TGTGCCAGCAGCTTGGCGGCAGGGTCCTCTCTTGGCTACACCTTC.

Comment on this clonotype: The junction differs from germline at one of its ends, possibly a read error. The CDR3 loop is CANSPSGGDYEQYF. In DNA, the CDR3 is TGTGCCAACTCACCATCCGGGGGGGACTACGAGCAGTACTTC. V usage is TRBV18 and J usage is TRBJ2-5; the match to TRBD2 covers 8 bases. The DNA end lines up better with TRBJ2-7; the J call may be wrong. The CDR3 has 14 amino acids. The V gene's germline CDR1 is KGHSH and CDR2 LQKENI.

The chain carries TRBV4-1 and TRBJ1-1; D is possibly TRBD1 (5 bases). The CDR3 extends over 14 amino acids. Trimming took off 1 base at V and 5 bases at J, with 11 bases between the two ends. Germline CDR1 and CDR2: MGHRA and YSYEKL. The CDR3 nucleotides read TGCGCCAGCAGCCAAGTCCGGGGGTGGACTGAAGCTTTCTTT. Its translation is CASSQVRGWTEAFF.

The CDR3 DNA reads as TGCAGTGCGGGCGGAGGGGGGCTCTATGGTGAGCAGTACTTC. Its protein product is CSAGGGGLYGEQYF. The V call is TRBV20-1, the J call TRBJ2-5; D tentatively fits TRBD1 or TRBD2 (6 bases each). Germline CDR1 and CDR2: DFQATT and SNEGSKA (reference sequence). CDR3 size: 14 residues. V was trimmed by 6 bases and J by 11 bases, leaving 25 bases between them.

V and J are TRBV6-1 and TRBJ1-2, with D hard to call. From germline, CDR1 is MNHNS and CDR2 SASEGT. The V gene lost 3 bases and the J gene lost 8 bases, with 4 bases spanning the gap. The CDR3 runs to 10 residues. The CDR3 loop is CASSEEGYTF. The CDR3 DNA follows: TGTGCCAGCAGTGAGGAGGGCTACACCTTC.

This clonotype was seen a few times. The chain recombines TRBV4-1 with TRBJ2-1; D remains ambiguous. Trimming stripped 0 bases from V and 7 bases from J, with 19 bases between. Germline values: CDR1 MGHRA, CDR2 YSYEKL. The CDR3 runs to 17 residues. The CDR3 loop is CASSQDVWRKDGNEQFF. CDR3 DNA sequence: TGCGCCAGCAGCCAAGATGTTTGGCGGAAGGATGGGAATGAGCAGTTCTTC.

This chain uses TRBV7-2 with TRBJ2-7, with 13 positions matching TRBD2. The CDR3 spans 16 residues. Trimming at V came to 1 base and at J to 3 bases, leaving 3 bases not matched to a gene. Germline CDR1 is SGHTA and CDR2 is FQGNSA. The CDR3 nucleotides are TGTGCCAGCAGCTTAGTACTAGCGGGAGGGGACTACGAGCAGTACTTC. Amino acid sequence: CASSLVLAGGDYEQYF.

The rearrangement uses TRBV5-1 and TRBJ2-1; 7 bases agree with TRBD2. Trimming took 0 bases from V and 9 from J; bases not matched to a gene: 6. Germline V gene lookup returns CDR1 SGHRS and CDR2 YFSETQ. The CDR3 has 14 residues. The DNA for the CDR3 is TGCGCCAGCAGCTTGGAGGTGCTAGCGGCTGAGCAGTTCTTC. It translates to CASSLEVLAAEQFF.

This chain joins TRBV7-8 and TRBJ2-5; D remains ambiguous. CDR1 and CDR2 from the germline V gene are SGHVS and FQNEAQ. The CDR3 sequence is 14 residues long. Trimming removed 2 bases from V and 4 bases from J, with 11 bases in between. The CDR3 nucleotides read TGTGCCAGCAGCTTAAGGGTGAGACGAGAGACCCAGTACTTC. Amino acids: CASSLRVRRETQYF. Full variable domain (remainder filled in from reference TRBV7-8 and TRBJ2-5): GAGVSQSPRYKVAKRGQDVALRCDPISGHVSLFWYQQALGQGPEFLTYFQNEAQLDKSGLPSDRFFAERPEGSVSTLKIQRTQQEDSAVYLCASSLRVRRETQYFGPGTRLLVL.

J is TRBJ2-4 and V is TRBV12-3 or TRBV12-4; tentative D call: TRBD2 (5 bases). The DNA matches TRBJ2-7 better at its end, which makes the J call doubtful. The CDR3 has 17 residues. CDR3 sequence (DNA): TGTGCCAGCACCTTCCGAGGGATGGGGAGAGGGATCTACGAGCAGTACTTC. Translating it yields CASTFRGMGRGIYEQYF.

V usage is TRBV4-1 and J usage is TRBJ2-1; D possibly uses TRBD1 or TRBD2 (6 bases each). CDR3 length equals 16 residues. V was trimmed by 0 bases and J by 10 bases, leaving 19 bases between them. CDR1 is MGHRA and CDR2 is YSYEKL in the germline V gene. The CDR3 DNA is TGCGCCAGCAGCCAAGACGGGGGCAGGGGCCTTCAGGAGCAGTTCTTC. Encoded protein: CASSQDGGRGLQEQFF.

This chain's CDR3 is CASSDGRADEQFF. CDR3 in DNA: TGTGCCAGCAGTGACGGGAGGGCCGATGAGCAGTTCTTC. The V and J genes are TRBV27 and TRBJ2-1, with 8 bases lining up with TRBD2. Losses at the gene ends were 5 bases for V and 8 bases for J; bases not matched to a gene: 5. Germline loops: CDR1 MNHEY, CDR2 SMNVEV (reference sequence). CDR3 length: 13 residues.

This clonotype appeared a few times. The chain is built from TRBV10-3 and TRBJ2-7; TRBD2 agrees at 7 bases. The CDR3 covers 16 residues. The V segment lost 0 bases and the J segment 5 bases; nucleotides outside the gene matches: 10. Per the germline V gene, CDR1 is ENHRY and CDR2 is SYGVKD. For the CDR3, the DNA is TGTGCCATCAGTGAGTCTTTTGAGCGGGAATCCCACGAGCAGTACTTC. It is translated as CAISESFERESHEQYF.

The V call is TRBV5-1, the J call TRBJ1-1; 9 nucleotides align to TRBD1. The V segment lost 2 bases and the J segment 3 bases; nucleotides outside the gene matches: 8. Germline V CDR1 and CDR2: SGHRS, YFSETQ. This CDR3 is built from 16 residues. The CDR3 is CASSFIHRGLDTEAFF. The CDR3 coding sequence is TGCGCCAGCAGCTTCATACACAGGGGGCTAGACACTGAAGCTTTCTTT.

The sample holds many counts of this clonotype. The chain employs TRBV7-9 and TRBJ2-5; no definite D call. Trimming removed 0 bases at V and 3 bases at J, with 2 bases between. Per germline, CDR1 SEHNR and CDR2 FQNEAQ (reference sequence). The CDR3 is 12 amino acids. CDR3 sequence reads: CASSLAEETQYF. The CDR3 nucleotides are TGTGCCAGCAGCTTAGCGGAAGAGACCCAGTACTTC.

The rearrangement joins TRBV29-1 to TRBJ2-1, with D hard to call. V was shortened by 5 bases and J by 8 bases, with 19 bases between the two germline ends. The CDR3 covers 14 residues. Germline CDR1 and CDR2: SQVTM and ANQGSEA. CDR3 bases: TGCAGCGTTAAGGGCCAGGCCAATTGGGATGAGCAGTTCTTC. This encodes CSVKGQANWDEQFF.

The chain recombines TRBV20-1 with TRBJ2-1, with D hard to call. This CDR3 is 12 amino acids long. V was cut by 2 bases and J by 4 bases, with 6 bases left in between. CDR1 is DFQATT and CDR2 is SNEGSKA in the germline V gene (reference sequence). The CDR3 is CSARLRYNEQFF. The CDR3, as DNA: TGCAGTGCTAGACTCCGGTACAATGAGCAGTTCTTC.

The CDR3 coding sequence is TGTGCCAGCAGTTTCTTGACGGGAGATAATTACGAGCAGTACTTC. It is translated as CASSFLTGDNYEQYF. The chain couples TRBV12-3 or TRBV12-4 to TRBJ2-7; TRBD2 is a possible D gene (6 bases). Trimming left V 3 bases short and J 4 bases short, with 16 bases between. This CDR3 has 15 amino acids.

This clonotype occurred a few times. The chain has TRBV29-1 and TRBJ1-5; TRBD1 might be the D (5 bases). V was trimmed by 4 bases and J by 6 bases, leaving 16 bases between them. Per germline, CDR1 SQVTM and CDR2 ANQGSEA. This CDR3 is 14 amino acids long. CDR3: CSVGGEGSAQPQHF. In DNA form, the CDR3 reads TGCAGCGTTGGAGGGGAGGGTTCCGCTCAGCCCCAGCATTTT.